The clone carrying this T cell receptor beta chain was seen once. Its antigen remains unidentified. This specimen belongs to a study of cytomegalovirus exposure and HLA in healthy donors. Study background: A previous analysis identified approximately 110 million unique TCR beta sequences derived from around 200 million T cells. The study, taken as a whole, reports: The study labeled around 160 TCR beta chains cytomegalovirus-associated.

The CDR3 extends over 15 amino acids. In germline, CDR1 is SGHDT, CDR2 YYEEEE. The trim removed 4 bases at V and 1 base at J, leaving 6 bases unmatched. PCR involved 60 Vbeta and 13 Jbeta primers. The data were produced by immunoSEQ multiplex PCR, yet TCRdb's version contains in-frame clones alone and is incomplete. Of under 200,000 clones listed, around 82% are singletons. Donors were nominally healthy when sampled, though unrecorded immune exposures were likely. The sequencing input was PBMCs. The sequence was obtained from a man aged 40-55 years in good health and CMV-seronegative. The chain has TRBV5-6 and TRBJ2-5, with TRBD2 identical over 8 bases. This CDR3 reads CASSPSRGGQETQYF. As DNA, the CDR3 is TGTGCCAGCAGCCCCTCTCGGGGGGGCCAAGAGACCCAGTACTTC.